The sequence of this TCR beta chain was determined in a study of beta chain features in type 1 diabetes. In all sorted populations, purity surpassed 95%. The ends lost 7 bases at V and 4 bases at J; junction bases unmatched: 5. Germline CDR1 MNHNY, CDR2 SVGAGI (reference sequence). CDR3 length: 13 residues. Every isolated RNA sample was fully reverse transcribed, so sequencing captured expressed TCRB transcripts. TCRdb keeps only in-frame clones here, not all; method: immunoSEQ multiplex PCR. The sample contains 900,000 or so clones, under 20% of which appear only once. V is TRBV6-6 and J is TRBJ2-5; the match to TRBD1 covers 8 bases. Sequenced: naive CD4+ T cells from blood. This TCR was sampled from a woman aged 18 to 35 in good health. The CDR3 protein is CASTGGQGETQYF. In DNA form, the CDR3 reads TGTGCCAGCACCGGTGGACAGGGAGAGACCCAGTACTTC.